The count of the clone carrying this T cell receptor (beta chain) is one. Its specificity is not known. It was with 60 Vbeta and 13 Jbeta primers that the PCR ran. In the original processing: Roughly 11 million of the about 80 million unique TCR beta chains counted in a later analysis were shared. Profiled with immunoSEQ multiplex PCR; TCRdb holds only in-frame clones, not every one. V and J calls and clone size are given by that table; D and trimming were obtained from the DNA. The sample shows more than 95,000 clones, about 80% of them seen only once. The data belong to a study of cytomegalovirus exposure and HLA in healthy donors. Overall study results and limits: A later analysis, which compared TCR beta chains of equal frequency, found the HLA-associated ones more clonally expanded. In a later analysis, parvovirus B19, influenza, CMV and Epstein-Barr virus appeared linked to several top co-occurrence clusters.

Germline CDR1 SGHDT, CDR2 YYEEEE. This CDR3 region has 17 residues. Germline trimming cut 3 bases from V and 2 bases from J; bases unmatched to any gene: 7. The rearrangement uses TRBV5-6 and TRBJ2-3, with 12 nucleotides matching TRBD2. The sequence derives from a man aged 25-40 years in good health and CMV-seropositive. Material for sequencing was PBMCs. CDR3 DNA sequence: TGTGCCAGCAGCTCCCTACTAGCGGGAGGTAACACAGATACGCAGTATTTT. This gives the protein CASSSLLAGGNTDTQYF.